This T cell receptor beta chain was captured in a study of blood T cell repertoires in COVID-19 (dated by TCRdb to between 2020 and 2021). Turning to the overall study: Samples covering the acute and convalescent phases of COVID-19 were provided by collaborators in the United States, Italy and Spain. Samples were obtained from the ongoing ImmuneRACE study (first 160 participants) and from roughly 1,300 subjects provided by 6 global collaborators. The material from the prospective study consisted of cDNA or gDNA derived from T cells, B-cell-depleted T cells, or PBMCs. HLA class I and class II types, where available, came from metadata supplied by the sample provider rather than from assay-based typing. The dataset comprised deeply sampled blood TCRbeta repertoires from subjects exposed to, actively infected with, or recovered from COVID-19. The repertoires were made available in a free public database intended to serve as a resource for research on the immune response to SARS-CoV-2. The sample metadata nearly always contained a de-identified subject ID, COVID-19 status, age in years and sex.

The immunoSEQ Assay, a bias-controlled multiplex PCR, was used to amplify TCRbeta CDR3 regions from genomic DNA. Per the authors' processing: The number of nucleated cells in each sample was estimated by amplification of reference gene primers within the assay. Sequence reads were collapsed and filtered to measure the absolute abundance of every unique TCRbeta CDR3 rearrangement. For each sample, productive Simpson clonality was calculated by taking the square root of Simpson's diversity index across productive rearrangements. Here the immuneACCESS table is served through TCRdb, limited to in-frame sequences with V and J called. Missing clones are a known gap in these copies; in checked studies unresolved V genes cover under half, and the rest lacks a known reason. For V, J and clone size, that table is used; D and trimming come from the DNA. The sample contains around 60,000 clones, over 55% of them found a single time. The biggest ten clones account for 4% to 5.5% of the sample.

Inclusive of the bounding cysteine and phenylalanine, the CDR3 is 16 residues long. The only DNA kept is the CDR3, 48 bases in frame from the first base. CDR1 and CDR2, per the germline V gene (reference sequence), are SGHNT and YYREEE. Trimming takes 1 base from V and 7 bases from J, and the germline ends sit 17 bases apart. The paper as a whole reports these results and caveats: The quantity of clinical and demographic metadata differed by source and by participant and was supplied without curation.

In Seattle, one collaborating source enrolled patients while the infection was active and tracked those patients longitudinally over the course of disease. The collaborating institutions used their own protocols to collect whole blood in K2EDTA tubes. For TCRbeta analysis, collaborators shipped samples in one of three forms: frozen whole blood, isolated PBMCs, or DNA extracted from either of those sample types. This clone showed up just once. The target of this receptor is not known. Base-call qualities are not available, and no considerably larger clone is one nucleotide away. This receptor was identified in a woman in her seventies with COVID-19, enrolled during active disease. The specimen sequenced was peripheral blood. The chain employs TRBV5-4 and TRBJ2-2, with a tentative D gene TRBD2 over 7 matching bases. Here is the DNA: TGTGCCAGCAGCTTGTCCCCGGGGGGCGGGGTCGGGGAGCTGTTTTTT. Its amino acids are CASSLSPGGGVGELFF.